Below are 21 T cell receptor beta chains sequenced from a single sample in a study of blood T cell repertoires in COVID-19. Sequencing used immunoSEQ multiplex PCR; TCRdb keeps in-frame clones, though not all of them. The sample holds about 300,000 clones, roughly 87% seen once. Input material: PBMCs or T cells enriched from blood (not recorded which). These TCRs come from a woman aged 25 to 45 who had recovered from COVID-19.

This chain joins TRBV7-9 and TRBJ1-5; 7 bases are a match to TRBD1. The junction had 15 bases not matched to a gene; V was cut back by 3 bases and J by 16 bases. Germline loops: CDR1 SEHNR, CDR2 FQNEAQ (reference sequence). The CDR3 covers 14 residues. The CDR3 DNA follows: TGTGCCAGCAGCTTGTCCGCCGGGGACAGTAGTTTCCATTTT. It codes for CASSLSAGDSSFHF.

This clone was observed a single time. The V call is TRBV5-6, the J call TRBJ1-5; 7 nucleotides align to TRBD1. Germline V gene data show CDR1 as SGHDT and CDR2 as YYEEEE. The CDR3 is 14 residues long. The J segment lost 1 base and the V segment lost 4 bases, leaving 2 bases of the junction unmatched. The CDR3 nucleotides read TGTGCCAGCAGCCCGACAGGGAGCAATCAGCCCCAGCATTTT. Its translation is CASSPTGSNQPQHF.

The V call is TRBV5-1, the J call TRBJ2-6; 7 nucleotides agree with TRBD1. The V gene's germline CDR1 is SGHRS and CDR2 YFSETQ. V gave up 6 bases and J gave up 0 bases; unmatched junction bases: 6. The CDR3 loop spans 16 amino acids. CDR3 coding DNA: TGCGCCAGCACCGGGACAGCCGGCTCTGGGGCCAACGTCCTGACTTTC. The encoded protein is CASTGTAGSGANVLTF. The variable domain in full, completed from reference TRBV5-1 and TRBJ2-6, reads KAGVTQTPRYLIKTRGQQVTLSCSPISGHRSVSWYQQTPGQGLQFLFEYFSETQRNKGNFPGRFSGRQFSNSRSEMNVSTLELGDSALYLCASTGTAGSGANVLTFGAGSRLTVL.

The chain links TRBV5-1 to TRBJ1-3; D perhaps matches TRBD1 (6 bases). The V end lost 6 bases, the J end lost 0 bases, and 13 bases lay between the germline ends. This CDR3 region has 15 residues. From germline, CDR1 is SGHRS and CDR2 YFSETQ. The CDR3 here is CASTPSGASGNTIYF. CDR3 DNA sequence: TGCGCCAGCACCCCCTCAGGGGCCTCTGGAAACACCATATATTTT.

The rearrangement uses TRBV4-2 and TRBJ1-4; TRBD1 agrees at 10 bases. Losses at the gene ends were 3 bases for V and 1 base for J; bases not matched to a gene: 5. This CDR3 comprises 17 residues. Germline V gene data show CDR1 as LGHNA and CDR2 as YNFKEQ. As DNA, the CDR3 is TGTGCCAGCAGCCAGGGACAGGGGACAGTAACTAATGAAAAACTGTTTTTT. It specifies CASSQGQGTVTNEKLFF.

The chain uses TRBV6-5 and TRBJ1-2; 10 nucleotides match TRBD1. Germline-derived CDR1 and CDR2 are MNHEY and SVGAGI. This CDR3 is built from 14 residues. J was trimmed by 4 bases and V by 2 bases; bases with no gene match: 1. In nucleotides, the CDR3 is TGTGCCAGCAGTTACGGGACAGGGGTCTATGGCTACACCTTC. The encoded protein is CASSYGTGVYGYTF.

This clone was detected only a few times. Other DNA sequences in this specimen translate into the identical CDR3. The chain combines TRBV11-2 with TRBJ1-2, with a possible D match to TRBD1 (6 bases). V was shortened by 3 bases and J by 8 bases, with 7 bases between the two germline ends. The V gene's germline CDR1 is SGHAT and CDR2 FQNNGV. The CDR3 consists of 11 residues. The CDR3 sequence is CASSFRGGYTF. The DNA for the CDR3 is TGTGCCAGCAGCTTCAGGGGAGGCTACACCTTC.

The genes are TRBV20-1 and TRBJ1-4, with no clear D. V shed 1 base and J shed 8 bases, with 5 bases lying between them. Germline CDR1 DFQATT, CDR2 SNEGSKA (reference sequence). CDR3 size: 11 residues. The CDR3 spells CSARAGEKLFF. CDR3 nucleotide sequence: TGCAGTGCTAGAGCGGGGGAAAAACTGTTTTTT.

V usage is TRBV9 and J usage is TRBJ2-3; TRBD1 agrees at 11 bases. Germline assignment: CDR1 SGDLS and CDR2 YYNGEE. The CDR3 is made up of 16 amino acids. V lost 3 bases, J lost 1 base, and 4 bases stayed unmatched. The DNA for the CDR3 is TGTGCCAGCAGCGCCCGGGACAGGGGGGGCACAGATACGCAGTATTTT. Translating gives CASSARDRGGTDTQYF.

The DNA of the CDR3 is TGTGCCAGCAGCGTATCGGCAGCGATGAACACTGAAGCTTTCTTT. Translation gives CASSVSAAMNTEAFF. The V call is TRBV9, the J call TRBJ1-1, with D hard to call. The CDR3 length is 15 residues. Germline values: CDR1 SGDLS, CDR2 YYNGEE. Trimming took off 1 base at V and 0 bases at J, with 10 bases between the two ends.

The J gene is TRBJ2-5, the V gene TRBV7-9, with 8 nucleotides matching TRBD2. The germline V gene encodes CDR1 SEHNR and CDR2 FQNEAQ (reference sequence). V lost 6 bases, J lost 5 bases, and 8 bases stayed unmatched. The CDR3 totals 14 residues. CDR3 in amino acids: CASRLAAGEETQYF. CDR3 bases: TGTGCCAGCAGACTAGCGGCCGGAGAGGAGACCCAGTACTTC.

J is TRBJ1-3 and V is TRBV9; no reliable D call. In germline, CDR1 is SGDLS, CDR2 YYNGEE. This CDR3 has 16 amino acids. V was shortened by 4 bases and J by 2 bases, with 16 bases between the two germline ends. The CDR3 coding sequence is TGTGCCAGCAGCCCCAGCGCGGGATCCCCTGGAAACACCATATATTTT. This gives the protein CASSPSAGSPGNTIYF.

J is TRBJ1-2 and V is TRBV5-6; D is undetermined. The germline V gene encodes CDR1 SGHDT and CDR2 YYEEEE. The CDR3 has 12 amino acids. V dropped 1 base and J dropped 3 bases, with 4 bases sitting between them. CDR3 coding DNA: TGTGCCAGCAGCTTGTCTCACTATGGCTACACCTTC. This translates into CASSLSHYGYTF.

The J gene is TRBJ1-5, the V gene TRBV9; D might be TRBD1 (5 bases). Germline assignment: CDR1 SGDLS and CDR2 YYNGEE. The ends were cut back, 3 bases at V and 3 bases at J, with 16 bases in the middle. The CDR3 has 16 amino acids. The CDR3 is CASSEGDVRPNQPQHF. CDR3 coding DNA: TGTGCCAGCAGCGAAGGGGATGTCCGGCCCAATCAGCCCCAGCATTTT.

The gene calls are TRBV5-1 and TRBJ1-2, with 11 bases fitting TRBD1. The CDR3 is 13 amino acids. J gave up 6 bases and V 3 bases, and 1 base lay outside the gene matches. CDR1 and CDR2 from the germline V gene are SGHRS and YFSETQ. CDR3 region: CASSWTGGDGYTF. CDR3 DNA: TGCGCCAGCAGCTGGACAGGGGGCGATGGCTACACCTTC.

This clone was seen only a few times. The V and J genes are TRBV27 and TRBJ1-2; D may be TRBD1 (6 bases). The V gene's germline CDR1 is MNHEY and CDR2 SMNVEV (reference sequence). V lost 5 bases to trimming and J lost 8 bases, with 15 bases between them. The CDR3 totals 13 residues. The CDR3 nucleotides read TGTGCCAGCAGTCCCCCGGGGGGGGCGGGCTACACCTTC. Protein product: CASSPPGGAGYTF.

The chain employs TRBV12-3 or TRBV12-4 and TRBJ1-1; D ambiguous. This CDR3 comprises 11 residues. Trimming took off 4 bases at V and 11 bases at J, with 11 bases between the two ends. CDR3 sequence (DNA): TGTGCCAGCAGTTCCCTGGTAGATGCTTTCTTT. As protein: CASSSLVDAFF.

The chain uses TRBV7-2 and TRBJ2-7; TRBD1 matches at 9 bases. Germline CDR1 SGHTA, CDR2 FQGNSA. V trimming: 5 bases; J trimming: 7 bases; junction bases outside the gene matches: 6. The CDR3 covers 13 residues. CDR3 in amino acids: CASSTGQGQEQYF. The CDR3 coding sequence is TGTGCCAGCAGCACCGGACAGGGGCAAGAGCAGTACTTC.

J is TRBJ1-3 and V is TRBV19, with D perhaps matching TRBD1 (6 bases). Trimming cost V 4 bases and J 4 bases, with 14 bases left between them. The CDR3 contains 15 residues. Germline V gene lookup returns CDR1 LNHDA and CDR2 SQIVND (reference sequence). CDR3 in amino acids: CASSTQTGHGNTIYF. CDR3 bases: TGTGCCAGTAGTACCCAAACAGGGCACGGAAACACCATATATTTT. The entire variable domain, with the rest obtained from reference TRBV19 and TRBJ1-3, is as follows: DGGITQSPKYLFRKEGQNVTLSCEQNLNHDAMYWYRQDPGQGLRLIYYSQIVNDFQKGDIAEGYSVSREKKESFPLTVTSAQKNPTAFYLCASSTQTGHGNTIYFGEGSWLTVV.

V and J are TRBV18 and TRBJ1-3; weak D call: TRBD1 (6 bases). The germline V gene encodes CDR1 KGHSH and CDR2 LQKENI. The CDR3 length is 16 residues. V dropped 3 bases and J dropped 4 bases, with 16 bases sitting between them. CDR3 in DNA: TGTGCCAGCTCACCCAGAATGGGGGCTTCCGGAAACACCATATATTTT. It translates to CASSPRMGASGNTIYF.

The chain carries TRBV7-9 and TRBJ2-2; possibly TRBD2 for D (6 bases). V was shortened by 3 bases and J by 5 bases, with 19 bases between the two germline ends. From germline, CDR1 is SEHNR and CDR2 FQNEAQ (reference sequence). The CDR3 is 17 amino acids. CDR3 nucleotides: TGTGCCAGCAGCTTCTCCGTCGGGAGTGAGTGGACCGGGGAGCTGTTTTTT. As protein: CASSFSVGSEWTGELFF.